Here is one T cell receptor (beta chain) with its context. Its antigen is undetermined. Trimming cost V 8 bases and J 6 bases, with 11 bases left between them. CDR1 MNHEY and CDR2 SMNVEV come from the germline V gene (reference sequence). There are 11 residues in the CDR3. The data originate from a study of cytomegalovirus exposure and HLA in healthy donors. Study context: A data release that came early held some 84 million unique TCRs from HLA-typed donors. Whole-study results and caveats: The study dropped some indistinguishable V segments, TRBV6-2 and TRBV6-3 among them. Previously analyzed data showed that most TCR beta V segments were productive at a frequency of about 87% or about 30%. Researchers catalogued 150 or so TCR beta chains as cytomegalovirus-associated.

The PCR ran on 60 Vbeta and 13 Jbeta primers. Here immunoSEQ multiplex PCR was the method, and the copy in TCRdb shows in-frame clones only, minus some. In the table there are roughly 100,000 clones, around four fifths of which are singletons. V is TRBV27 and J is TRBJ2-7; possibly TRBD1 for D (5 bases). The sample consisted of PBMCs. This TCR was sampled from a man aged 40-49 years in good health and CMV-seronegative. The CDR3 sequence: CASGALLEQYF. As DNA, the CDR3 is TGTGCCAGCGGGGCACTCCTCGAGCAGTACTTC.